This TCR beta chain originates from a study of OX40 agonist ivuxolimab in advanced cancers. Study at large: Patients took ivuxolimab, an agonistic anti-OX40 (CD134) antibody. In three patients, partial responses were observed, one with hepatocellular carcinoma and two with cutaneous melanoma.

Details on this clone: Its antigen remains unidentified.

Blood was sampled at baseline, cycle 4 day 1, and cycle 7 day 1. Study-wide findings and caveats: In general, CD8+ T cells held more expanded clones than CD4+ did, on average.

Clones were sequenced by immunoSEQ multiplex PCR, and TCRdb holds only the in-frame ones, with some missing. The sample has 45,000 to 55,000 clones, 83% seen once. The V segment lost 5 bases and the J segment 8 bases; nucleotides outside the gene matches: 8. CDR1 and CDR2 (germline): LNHDA, SQIVND (reference sequence). The CDR3 is 15 amino acids. This receptor was obtained from an adult with an advanced solid tumor such as melanoma, head and neck, liver or kidney cancer. The chain links TRBV19 to TRBJ1-4; 10 bases agree with TRBD1. The sequenced sample was CD4+ or CD8+ T cells sorted from blood, obtained in a trial of the OX40 agonist ivuxolimab. The CDR3 here is CASSPWDRGDEKLFF. CDR3 DNA sequence: TGTGCCAGTAGTCCGTGGGACAGGGGCGACGAAAAACTGTTTTTT.